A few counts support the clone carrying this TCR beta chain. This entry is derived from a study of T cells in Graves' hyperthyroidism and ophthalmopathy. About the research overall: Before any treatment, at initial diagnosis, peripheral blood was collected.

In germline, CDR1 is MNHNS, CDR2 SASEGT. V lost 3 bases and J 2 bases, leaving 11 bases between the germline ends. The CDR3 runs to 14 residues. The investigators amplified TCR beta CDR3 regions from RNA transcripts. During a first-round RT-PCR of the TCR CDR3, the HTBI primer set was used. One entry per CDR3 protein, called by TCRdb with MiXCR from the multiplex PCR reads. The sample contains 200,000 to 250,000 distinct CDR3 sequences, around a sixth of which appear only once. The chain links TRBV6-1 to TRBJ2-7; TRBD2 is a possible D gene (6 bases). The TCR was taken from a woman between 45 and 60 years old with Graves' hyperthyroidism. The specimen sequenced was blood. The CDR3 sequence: CASSDWRVAYEQYF. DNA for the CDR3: TGTGCCAGCAGTGATTGGAGGGTTGCCTACGAGCAGTACTTC.